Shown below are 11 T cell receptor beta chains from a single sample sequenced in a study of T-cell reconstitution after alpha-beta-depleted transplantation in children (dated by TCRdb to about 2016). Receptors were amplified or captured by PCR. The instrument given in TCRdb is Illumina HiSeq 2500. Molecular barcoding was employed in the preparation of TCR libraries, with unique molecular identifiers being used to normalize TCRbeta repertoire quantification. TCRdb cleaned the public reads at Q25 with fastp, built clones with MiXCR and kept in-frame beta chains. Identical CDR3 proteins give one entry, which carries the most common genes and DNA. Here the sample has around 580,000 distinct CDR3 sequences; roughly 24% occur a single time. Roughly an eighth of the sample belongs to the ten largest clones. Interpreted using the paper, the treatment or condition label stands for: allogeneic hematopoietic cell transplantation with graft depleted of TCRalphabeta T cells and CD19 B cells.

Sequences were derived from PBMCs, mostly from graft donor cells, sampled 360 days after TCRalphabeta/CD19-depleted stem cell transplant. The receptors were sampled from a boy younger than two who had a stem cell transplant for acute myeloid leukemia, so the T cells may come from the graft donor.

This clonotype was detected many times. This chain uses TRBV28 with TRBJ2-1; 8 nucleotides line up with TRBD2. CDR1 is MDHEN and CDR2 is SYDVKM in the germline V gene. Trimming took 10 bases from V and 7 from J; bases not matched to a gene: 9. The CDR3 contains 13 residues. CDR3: CATGLAYLNEQFF. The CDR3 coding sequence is TGTGCCACCGGACTAGCCTACCTTAATGAGCAGTTCTTC.

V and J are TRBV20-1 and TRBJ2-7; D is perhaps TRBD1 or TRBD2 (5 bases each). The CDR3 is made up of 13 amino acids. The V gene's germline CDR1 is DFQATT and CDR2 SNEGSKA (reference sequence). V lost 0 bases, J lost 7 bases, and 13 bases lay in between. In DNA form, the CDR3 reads TGCAGTGCTAGAGATCACGGGGCCAAGGAGCAGTACTTC. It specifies CSARDHGAKEQYF.

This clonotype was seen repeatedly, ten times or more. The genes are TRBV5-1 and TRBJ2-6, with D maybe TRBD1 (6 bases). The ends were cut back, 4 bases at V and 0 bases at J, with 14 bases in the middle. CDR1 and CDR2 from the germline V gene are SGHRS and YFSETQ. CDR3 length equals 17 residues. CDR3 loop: CASSNRTVSSGANVLTF. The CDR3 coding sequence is TGCGCCAGCAGCAATCGGACAGTGTCCTCTGGGGCCAACGTCCTGACTTTC.

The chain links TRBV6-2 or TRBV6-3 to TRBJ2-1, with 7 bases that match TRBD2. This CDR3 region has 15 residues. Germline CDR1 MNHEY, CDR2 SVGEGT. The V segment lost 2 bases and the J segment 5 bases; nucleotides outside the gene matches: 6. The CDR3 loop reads CASSYGRDYDNEQFF. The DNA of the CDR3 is TGTGCCAGCAGTTACGGACGGGACTATGACAATGAGCAGTTCTTC.

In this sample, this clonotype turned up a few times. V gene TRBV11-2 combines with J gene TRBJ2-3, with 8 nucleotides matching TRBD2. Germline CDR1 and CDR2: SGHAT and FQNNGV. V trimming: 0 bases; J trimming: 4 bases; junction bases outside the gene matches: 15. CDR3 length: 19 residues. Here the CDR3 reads CASSLDIRGTRKNADTQYF. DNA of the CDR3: TGTGCCAGCAGCTTAGATATTCGGGGGACTAGGAAGAATGCAGATACGCAGTATTTT. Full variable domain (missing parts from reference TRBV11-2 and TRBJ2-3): EAGVAQSPRYKIIEKRQSVAFWCNPISGHATLYWYQQILGQGPKLLIQFQNNGVVDDSQLPKDRFSAERLKGVDSTLKIQPAKLEDSAVYLCASSLDIRGTRKNADTQYFGPGTRLTVL.

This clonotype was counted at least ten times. The CDR3 DNA follows: TGTGCCAGCAGGAGCTCCAATGGCTACACCTTC. This encodes CASRSSNGYTF. The chain uses TRBV28 and TRBJ1-2; no definite D call. The CDR3 spans 11 residues. Germline values: CDR1 MDHEN, CDR2 SYDVKM. The V end was cut by 6 bases, the J end by 6 bases, with 8 bases between.

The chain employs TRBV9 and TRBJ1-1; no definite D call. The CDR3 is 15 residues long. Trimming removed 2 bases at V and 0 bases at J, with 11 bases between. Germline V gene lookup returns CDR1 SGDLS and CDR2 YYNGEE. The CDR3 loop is CASSVRPGMNTEAFF. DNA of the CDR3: TGTGCCAGCAGCGTCCGTCCGGGGATGAACACTGAAGCTTTCTTT.

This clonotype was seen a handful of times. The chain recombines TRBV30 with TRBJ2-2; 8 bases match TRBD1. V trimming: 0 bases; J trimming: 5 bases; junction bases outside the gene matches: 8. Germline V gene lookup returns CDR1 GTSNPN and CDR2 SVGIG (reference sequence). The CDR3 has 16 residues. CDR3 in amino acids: CAWSVRGRLVTGELFF. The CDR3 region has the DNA TGTGCCTGGAGTGTCAGGGGGCGTTTGGTTACCGGGGAGCTGTTTTTT.

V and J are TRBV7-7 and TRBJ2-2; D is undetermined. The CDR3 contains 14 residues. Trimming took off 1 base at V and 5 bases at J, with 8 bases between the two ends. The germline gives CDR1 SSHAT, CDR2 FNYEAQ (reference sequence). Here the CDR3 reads CASSLGLRTGELFF. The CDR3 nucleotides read TGTGCCAGCAGCTTAGGCTTACGGACCGGGGAGCTGTTTTTT.

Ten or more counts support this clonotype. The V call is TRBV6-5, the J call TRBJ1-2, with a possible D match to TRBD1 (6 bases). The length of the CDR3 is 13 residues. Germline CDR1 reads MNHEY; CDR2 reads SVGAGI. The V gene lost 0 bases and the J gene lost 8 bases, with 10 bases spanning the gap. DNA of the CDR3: TGTGCCAGCAGTTACTCGGACAGAAAAGGCTACACCTTC. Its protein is CASSYSDRKGYTF.

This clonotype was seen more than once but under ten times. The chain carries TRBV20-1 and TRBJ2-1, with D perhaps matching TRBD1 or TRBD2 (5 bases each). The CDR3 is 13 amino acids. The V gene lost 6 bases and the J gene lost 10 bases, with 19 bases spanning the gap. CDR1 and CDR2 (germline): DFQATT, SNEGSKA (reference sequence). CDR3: CSAVKVRWGEQFF. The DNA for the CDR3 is TGCAGTGCGGTGAAGGTCCGATGGGGGGAGCAGTTCTTC.